The clone carrying this T cell receptor beta chain was observed a few times. Arm-PCR with iRepertoire HTBI primers amplified the CDR3 regions for these TCR beta libraries. TCRdb reanalysed the multiplex PCR reads using MiXCR and keeps one entry per CDR3 protein. This sample has about 320,000 distinct CDR3 sequences; 15% to 20% occur once, and the top ten carry roughly 40%. The time point was: newly diagnosed GD, antithyroid drugs for less than 3 months. With RNA extracted from PBMCs as input, the TCR library was made. This entry is derived from a study of regulatory T cells in long-lasting Graves disease. The sequence was obtained from a female donor with Graves disease. Specimen: peripheral blood mononuclear cells (PBMCs), collected at new diagnosis, from a patient treated with antithyroid drugs.

This chain's CDR3 is CASRPGITDTQYF. The CDR3 nucleotides read TGTGCCTCGAGGCCGGGTATCACAGATACGCAGTATTTT. This chain uses TRBV6-1 with TRBJ2-3; D remains unclear. The V gene lost 11 bases and the J gene lost 2 bases, with 14 bases spanning the gap. The CDR3 spans 13 residues. Germline V gene lookup returns CDR1 MNHNS and CDR2 SASEGT.